One T cell receptor beta chain is described in this entry. Antigen specificity is unknown. The data originate from a study of early T cells in non-severe SARS-CoV-2 infection. Study information: Chains were not paired, and sequencing was done on bulk RNA from unsorted whole blood. General study findings and limits: Reliance on VDJdb matching favored anti-spike CD8 responses; private and CD4 specificities were missed.

Unique molecular identifiers were added to individual cDNA molecules. TCRdb independently ran MiXCR on the 5' RACE reads; one entry per CDR3 protein. The sample yields roughly 53,000 distinct CDR3 sequences, less than 9.5% seen once. The CDR3 covers 18 residues. Germline CDR1 and CDR2: MNHNY and SVGAGI (reference sequence). Trimming shortened V by 2 bases and J by 0 bases, and 20 bases separated the two germline ends. The TCR originated in an adult who was a healthcare worker with PCR-confirmed SARS-CoV-2 infection or an uninfected control (not recorded which). The V and J genes are TRBV6-6 and TRBJ2-7; D possibly corresponds to TRBD2 (7 bases). This specimen was whole blood, taken at baseline. Written as DNA, the CDR3 is TGTGCCAGCAGTTACACGGGGGGCGGGGTTCGGACCTCCTACGAGCAGTACTTC. It is translated as CASSYTGGGVRTSYEQYF.